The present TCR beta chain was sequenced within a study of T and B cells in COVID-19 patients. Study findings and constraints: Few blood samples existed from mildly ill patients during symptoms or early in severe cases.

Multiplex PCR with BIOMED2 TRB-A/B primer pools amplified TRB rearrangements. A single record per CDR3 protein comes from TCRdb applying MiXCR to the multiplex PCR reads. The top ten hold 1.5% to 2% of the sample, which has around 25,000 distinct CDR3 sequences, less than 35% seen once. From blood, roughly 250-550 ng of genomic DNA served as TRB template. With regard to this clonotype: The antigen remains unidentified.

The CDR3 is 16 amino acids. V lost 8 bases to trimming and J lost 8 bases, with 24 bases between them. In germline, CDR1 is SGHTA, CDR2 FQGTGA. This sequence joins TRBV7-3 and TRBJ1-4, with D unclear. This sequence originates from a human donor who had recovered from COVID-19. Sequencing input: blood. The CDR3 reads CASRPRQEGGKEKLFF. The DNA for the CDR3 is TGTGCCAGCCGCCCCCGGCAAGAGGGAGGAAAAGAAAAACTGTTTTTT.